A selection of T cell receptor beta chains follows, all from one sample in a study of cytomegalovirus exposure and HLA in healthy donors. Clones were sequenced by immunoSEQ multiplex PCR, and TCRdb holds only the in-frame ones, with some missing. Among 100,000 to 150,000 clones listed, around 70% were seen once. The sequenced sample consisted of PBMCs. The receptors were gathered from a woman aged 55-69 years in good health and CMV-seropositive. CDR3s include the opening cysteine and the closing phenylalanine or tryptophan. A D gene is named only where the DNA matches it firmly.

CASSTGGGRGTDTQYF | TRBD2 | TRBV9
CASSADPGPYEQYF | . | TRBV5-8
CASSFTGNYGYTF | . | TRBV19
CATRGGEKNTEAFF | . | TRBV15
CASTQTSSLYNEQFF | . | TRBV2
CASSQGAGGPYEQYF | TRBD1 | TRBV4-2
CASGYHSGTTGELFF | . | TRBV12-5
CASSYSGQGGNEQFF | TRBD1 | TRBV7-2
CASSYAELGSGYTF | . | TRBV18
CASSQRTGGSYEQYF | TRBD1 | TRBV7-6
CASSRTSGGLQETQYF | TRBD2 | TRBV5-4
CASSPRTGPKFEQFF | TRBD1 | TRBV11-2
CASRTGSSYNSPLHF | TRBD1 | TRBV6-1
CASSQDRTGHGYTF | TRBD1 | TRBV4-1
CASSSTSLVGYTF | . | TRBV7-6
CASSERGRSQPGELFF | TRBD1 | TRBV10-1
CASSLVPGRDQPQHF | . | TRBV5-1
CASSRTGLVDEQYF | TRBD1 | TRBV6-6
CAISVDRSNTGELFF | . | TRBV10-3
CASRTSAGDSIEQYF | . | TRBV2
CASSLGTGGRYGYTF | TRBD1 | TRBV27
CASMEQPSYEQYF | . | TRBV27
CASSLRGTGSYEQYF | TRBD1 | TRBV11-3
CASSARGGLNTEAFF | . | TRBV11-3
CASGLAHPPGLGGELFF | . | TRBV12-5
CASSSEPGMNTEAFF | . | TRBV6-6
CASSSPDRRETQYF | TRBD1 | TRBV28
CASRQTGTGQPQHF | . | TRBV2
CASSYSGGANYGYTF | . | TRBV6-5
CASSLETGGGTDTQYF | TRBD1 | TRBV7-9
CASSTTGERVGTEAFF | . | TRBV21-1
CASKVGTVSYNEQFF | TRBD1 | TRBV2
CASSGGTGGNQPQHF | TRBD1 | TRBV18
CASSPGGYYGYTF | . | TRBV18
CASSLGQASTNEKLFF | . | TRBV5-6
CAISDQGKGYGYTF | . | TRBV10-3
CASSLGDRSTDTQYF | TRBD1 | TRBV11-2
CASSYAGQQAFF | . | TRBV6-5
CATSNLLGHGVQYF | . | TRBV15
CASGTGVYEQYF | TRBD1 | TRBV5-4
CASSLEGAGYGYTF | TRBD1 | TRBV7-9
CASAGQFYNEQFF | . | TRBV27
CASRGGNSYNSPLHF | . | TRBV19
CASSARVGETQYF | . | TRBV9
CASRRGLGGGYEQYF | TRBD2 | TRBV7-2
CASSERQARNQPQHF | . | TRBV2
CASRKGQGGEKLFF | TRBD1 | TRBV5-4
CASRSLQGSEAFF | . | TRBV6-4
CASSHQGLDGYTF | . | TRBV7-6
CASSLTGPGELFF | TRBD1 | TRBV27
CASSYGPRQGDQPQHF | TRBD1 | TRBV6-6
CASSPDRANTGELFF | TRBD1 | TRBV5-5
CASSSRGLSGYTF | TRBD1 | TRBV5-1
CASSPGAGGYYGYTF | TRBD1 | TRBV28
CASSQLSKLFF | . | TRBV4-1
CASSWGGGNTQYF | TRBD2 | TRBV27
CASSAGGSTNYGYTF | . | TRBV5-8
CASSDLKQGAYEQYF | TRBD1 | TRBV6-4
CASSRGQGLDGYTF | TRBD1 | TRBV5-1
CASSLEERKLFF | . | TRBV7-3